This is a list of T cell receptor beta chains from one sample in a study of control samples from healthy donors and cancer patients. Some clones are missing from TCRdb's copy, which holds only in-frame ones; the method was immunoSEQ multiplex PCR. The table has 150,000 or so clones, about 90% seen once. The sequenced sample was blood. The receptors were sampled from a man aged 18 to 29 in good health. CDR3s include the opening cysteine and the closing phenylalanine or tryptophan. The order of the fields is V gene, D gene, clone size, J gene, CDR3 DNA, CDR3 protein. The D gene is left open where the match is weak. Part of the rows lack a size; the others show once, few, many or a class for expanded clones.

V gene: TRBV4-1
D gene: TRBD2
clone size: .
J gene: TRBJ2-2
CDR3 DNA: TGCGCCAGCAGCCTGACTAGCGGGGAACACACCGGGGAGCTGTTTTTT
CDR3 protein: CASSLTSGEHTGELFF

V gene: TRBV4-1
D gene: TRBD1
clone size: once
J gene: TRBJ1-6
CDR3 DNA: TGCGCCAGCAGCCAGGGACAGGGGGCGGCTAAATCACCCCTCCACTTT
CDR3 protein: CASSQGQGAAKSPLHF

V gene: TRBV30
D gene: .
clone size: .
J gene: TRBJ2-5
CDR3 DNA: TGTGCCTGGAGTGGCCTTGGGGGCGGGGAGACCCAGTACTTC
CDR3 protein: CAWSGLGGGETQYF

V gene: TRBV27
D gene: .
clone size: .
J gene: TRBJ1-3
CDR3 DNA: TGTGCCAGCAGTCCATCCCAAGGGGTGGGAAACACCATATATTTT
CDR3 protein: CASSPSQGVGNTIYF

V gene: TRBV5-6
D gene: TRBD2
clone size: .
J gene: TRBJ2-3
CDR3 DNA: TGTGCCAGCAGCTTCGGGCTAGCGGGGGAATTTACAGATACGCAGTATTTT
CDR3 protein: CASSFGLAGEFTDTQYF

V gene: TRBV27
D gene: .
clone size: .
J gene: TRBJ1-1
CDR3 DNA: TGTGCCAGCAGTTCCTGGGGGGTTGAAGCTTTCTTT
CDR3 protein: CASSSWGVEAFF

V gene: TRBV29-1
D gene: .
clone size: .
J gene: TRBJ2-1
CDR3 DNA: TGCAGCGCCGTCCTGGCGGACTACTACAATGAGCAGTTCTTC
CDR3 protein: CSAVLADYYNEQFF

V gene: TRBV11-2
D gene: TRBD2
clone size: .
J gene: TRBJ2-5
CDR3 DNA: TGTGCCAGCAGCCTCCAGACGGGGGGGGTACAAGAGACCCAGTACTTC
CDR3 protein: CASSLQTGGVQETQYF

V gene: TRBV27
D gene: TRBD2
clone size: .
J gene: TRBJ2-3
CDR3 DNA: TGTGCCAGCAGTCGGCCCAGCGGGGGGGGTTCAGATACGCAGTATTTT
CDR3 protein: CASSRPSGGGSDTQYF

V gene: TRBV5-4
D gene: .
clone size: .
J gene: TRBJ1-4
CDR3 DNA: TGTGCCAGCAGCTTGGGGGGCCAAACTCCGGTGTTTTTT
CDR3 protein: CASSLGGQTPVFF

V gene: TRBV12-3/TRBV12-4
D gene: .
clone size: .
J gene: TRBJ2-7
CDR3 DNA: TGTGCCAGCAGTTTCAGGGCCTACGAGCAGTACTTC
CDR3 protein: CASSFRAYEQYF

V gene: TRBV10-3
D gene: .
clone size: .
J gene: TRBJ1-5
CDR3 DNA: TGTGCCATCAAGTATCTCCCCGAATCGCCCCAGCATTTT
CDR3 protein: CAIKYLPESPQHF

V gene: TRBV19
D gene: .
clone size: .
J gene: TRBJ1-1
CDR3 DNA: TGTGCCAGTAGTATAGGGTTCGGCCGAACCAGATTGAACACTGAAGCTTTCTTT
CDR3 protein: CASSIGFGRTRLNTEAFF

V gene: TRBV9
D gene: .
clone size: .
J gene: TRBJ1-4
CDR3 DNA: TGTGCCAGCAGCGCAAACGGGGCTTTTAATGAAAAACTGTTTTTT
CDR3 protein: CASSANGAFNEKLFF

V gene: TRBV10-3
D gene: .
clone size: .
J gene: TRBJ1-5
CDR3 DNA: TGTGCCATCAGTGATAGGGGTCAGCTCAATCAGCCCCAGCATTTT
CDR3 protein: CAISDRGQLNQPQHF

V gene: TRBV6-5
D gene: .
clone size: once
J gene: TRBJ1-6
CDR3 DNA: TGTGCCAGCAGTTCGAAAGGGCCATATAATTCACCCCTCCACTTT
CDR3 protein: CASSSKGPYNSPLHF

V gene: TRBV6-1
D gene: TRBD2
clone size: .
J gene: TRBJ2-3
CDR3 DNA: TGTGCCAGCAGTGCCTTGGGGACTAGCACGCGGGGTACGCAGTATTTT
CDR3 protein: CASSALGTSTRGTQYF

V gene: TRBV7-9
D gene: TRBD2
clone size: .
J gene: TRBJ2-1
CDR3 DNA: TGTGCCAGCAGCCCCAGGACTAGCGGGGGGAACTGGGATGAGCAGTTCTTC
CDR3 protein: CASSPRTSGGNWDEQFF

V gene: TRBV2
D gene: .
clone size: few
J gene: TRBJ2-5
CDR3 DNA: TGTGCCAGCAGTGAATTGAGGATTGGGGAGACCCAGTACTTC
CDR3 protein: CASSELRIGETQYF

V gene: TRBV10-3
D gene: .
clone size: .
J gene: TRBJ2-4
CDR3 DNA: TGTGCCATCAGTGACTCGGGGAACATTCAGTACTTC
CDR3 protein: CAISDSGNIQYF

V gene: TRBV29-1
D gene: .
clone size: .
J gene: TRBJ2-3
CDR3 DNA: TGCAGCGCCGAGGGGGGCGATACGCAGTATTTT
CDR3 protein: CSAEGGDTQYF

V gene: TRBV28
D gene: .
clone size: .
J gene: TRBJ2-1
CDR3 DNA: TGTGCCAGCAGTTTCTCCTCCGGGACACGGATAATGGGAACCTACAATGAGCAGTTCTTC
CDR3 protein: CASSFSSGTRIMGTYNEQFF

V gene: TRBV6-5
D gene: .
clone size: once
J gene: TRBJ2-7
CDR3 DNA: TGTGCCAGCAGTTCCTCGGCCGACAGGATCCCCTACGAGCAGTACTTC
CDR3 protein: CASSSSADRIPYEQYF

V gene: TRBV28
D gene: .
clone size: .
J gene: TRBJ1-4
CDR3 DNA: TGTGCCAGCGAGGGTGGGGCAACTAATGAAAAACTGTTTTTT
CDR3 protein: CASEGGATNEKLFF

V gene: TRBV7-2
D gene: .
clone size: .
J gene: TRBJ1-2
CDR3 DNA: TGTGCCAGCAGCTTATCAAGCAGTGGGCGGAACTATGGCTACACCTTC
CDR3 protein: CASSLSSSGRNYGYTF

V gene: TRBV30
D gene: .
clone size: .
J gene: TRBJ1-5
CDR3 DNA: TGTGCCTGGTCCCAACAGGAAAATCAGCCCCAGCATTTT
CDR3 protein: CAWSQQENQPQHF

V gene: TRBV5-6
D gene: .
clone size: .
J gene: TRBJ2-7
CDR3 DNA: TGTGCCAGCAGCTTGGGAGGAAGGGACGCACCCATATACGAGCAGTACTTC
CDR3 protein: CASSLGGRDAPIYEQYF

V gene: TRBV6-4
D gene: .
clone size: .
J gene: TRBJ1-4
CDR3 DNA: TGTGCCAGCAGTGTTAACAGGGTGCTTGGGGAAAAACTGTTTTTT
CDR3 protein: CASSVNRVLGEKLFF

V gene: TRBV5-1
D gene: TRBD1
clone size: once
J gene: TRBJ2-3
CDR3 DNA: TGCGCCAGCAGCTTGTATGGGACAGGGGGCGCAGATACGCAGTATTTT
CDR3 protein: CASSLYGTGGADTQYF

V gene: TRBV28
D gene: .
clone size: .
J gene: TRBJ1-4
CDR3 DNA: TGTGCCAGCAGTCCTATGACTGATACTAATGAAAAACTGTTTTTT
CDR3 protein: CASSPMTDTNEKLFF

V gene: TRBV4-3
D gene: .
clone size: .
J gene: TRBJ1-2
CDR3 DNA: TGCGCCAGCAGCCAAGAAGTTTCGGGGGGCGGCTACACCTTC
CDR3 protein: CASSQEVSGGGYTF

V gene: TRBV7-2
D gene: .
clone size: .
J gene: TRBJ1-3
CDR3 DNA: TGTGCCAGCAGCGGGACACTTTCTGGAAACACCATATATTTT
CDR3 protein: CASSGTLSGNTIYF